These 8 T cell receptor beta chains came from one sample sequenced in a study of OX40 agonist ivuxolimab in advanced cancers. The table came from immunoSEQ multiplex PCR; TCRdb's copy has only in-frame clones and leaves some out. The sample includes 85,000 to 100,000 clones, 70% to 90% of them seen just once. Material: CD4+ or CD8+ T cells sorted from blood, obtained in a trial of the OX40 agonist ivuxolimab. These receptors were collected from an adult with an advanced solid tumor such as melanoma, head and neck, liver or kidney cancer.

This clone was seen a few times. V is TRBV9 and J is TRBJ2-1, with 10 bases lining up with TRBD1. Germline V CDR1 and CDR2: SGDLS, YYNGEE. The CDR3 loop spans 16 amino acids. The V segment lost 0 bases and the J segment 4 bases; nucleotides outside the gene matches: 4. The CDR3 nucleotides are TGTGCCAGCAGCGTAGGCCCGGGACAGGGGTACAATGAGCAGTTCTTC. Translating gives CASSVGPGQGYNEQFF. Looking up the rest from reference TRBV9 and TRBJ2-1 gives the full variable domain: DSGVTQTPKHLITATGQRVTLRCSPRSGDLSVYWYQQSLDQGLQFLIQYYNGEERAKGNILERFSAQQFPDLHSELNLSSLELGDSALYFCASSVGPGQGYNEQFFGPGTRLTVL.

The table lists this clone with a few counts. The rearrangement links TRBV19 to TRBJ1-2, with a weak D call TRBD1 (5 bases). The CDR3 loop spans 18 amino acids. Trimming took 7 bases from V and 4 from J, leaving 28 bases between them. CDR1 is LNHDA and CDR2 is SQIVND in the germline V gene (reference sequence). In DNA, the CDR3 is TGTGCCAGTAAACCGACTAGAGGGGCGGAAAAGCCACTCTATGGCTACACCTTC. It yields the protein CASKPTRGAEKPLYGYTF.

The gene calls are TRBV25-1 and TRBJ2-5; 9 bases are shared with TRBD1. V gave up 6 bases and J gave up 1 base; unmatched junction bases: 3. Looked up from germline, CDR1 is MGHDK and CDR2 is SYGVNS. The CDR3 covers 14 residues. The CDR3 protein is CASSRDRVQETQYF. DNA of the CDR3: TGTGCCAGCAGCCGGGACAGGGTCCAAGAGACCCAGTACTTC.

This clone has only one observation. This chain links TRBV5-1 with TRBJ2-3; the D gene is possibly TRBD1 (5 bases). The germline V gene encodes CDR1 SGHRS and CDR2 YFSETQ. Trimming shortened V by 0 bases and J by 3 bases, and 8 bases separated the two germline ends. The CDR3 has 14 residues. The CDR3: CASSLGGTTDTQYF. DNA for the CDR3: TGCGCCAGCAGCTTGGGGGGCACAACAGATACGCAGTATTTT.

This clone has a handful of counts. This chain joins TRBV28 and TRBJ1-5; no clear D. CDR1 is MDHEN and CDR2 is SYDVKM in the germline V gene. CDR3 length equals 14 residues. Deletions cut 2 bases from V and 4 bases from J, with 9 bases between. The CDR3 loop reads CASSLNSKNQPQHF. The DNA of the CDR3 is TGTGCCAGCAGTTTAAACAGTAAGAATCAGCCCCAGCATTTT.

The chain employs TRBV6-6 and TRBJ2-7; 9 bases line up with TRBD1. Trimming at V came to 4 bases and at J to 4 bases, leaving 8 bases not matched to a gene. The V gene's germline CDR1 is MNHNY and CDR2 SVGAGI (reference sequence). The CDR3 is 15 amino acids. In nucleotides, the CDR3 is TGTGCCAGCAGTTCCAACCGGGACAGGGTTTACGAGCAGTACGTC. Its translation is CASSSNRDRVYEQYV.

In this sample, this clone turned up once. The chain recombines TRBV28 with TRBJ1-4; D perhaps matches TRBD1 (5 bases). Germline values: CDR1 MDHEN, CDR2 SYDVKM. This CDR3 spans 12 amino acids. Trimming removed 9 bases at V and 8 bases at J, with 13 bases between. The CDR3 is CASSGGYEKLFF. The CDR3 nucleotides read TGTGCCAGTTCCGGGGGATACGAAAAACTGTTTTTT.

The chain couples TRBV5-8 to TRBJ2-5, with TRBD2 matching 9 bases. Trimming at V came to 7 bases and at J to 2 bases, leaving 18 bases not matched to a gene. Germline values: CDR1 SGHTS, CDR2 YDEGEE. The CDR3 spans 18 residues. CDR3 residues: CASARGSVAGEGQETQYF. CDR3 DNA sequence: TGTGCCAGCGCCCGAGGATCTGTAGCGGGAGAGGGGCAAGAGACCCAGTACTTC. Complete variable domain (other parts from reference TRBV5-8 and TRBJ2-5): EAGVTQSPTHLIKTRGQQATLRCSPISGHTSVYWYQQALGLGLQFLLWYDEGEERNRGNFPPRFSGRQFPNYSSELNVNALELEDSALYLCASARGSVAGEGQETQYFGPGTRLLVL.